Below, 19 T cell receptor beta chains from the same sample are listed, as sequenced in a study of T cells after yellow fever vaccination. TCRdb analysed the 5' RACE reads with MiXCR anew, one entry per CDR3 protein. Of just under 600,000 distinct CDR3 sequences in the sample, about 13% were seen once. Specimen: PBMCs, collected on the day of the yellow fever booster vaccination. The source is a man under 40 who received the YFV17D yellow fever vaccine.

This chain links TRBV7-3 with TRBJ2-3; D tentatively fits TRBD1 or TRBD2 (5 bases each). V was trimmed by 3 bases and J by 2 bases, leaving 12 bases between them. The CDR3 is 15 amino acids. The germline gives CDR1 SGHTA, CDR2 FQGTGA. The CDR3 coding sequence is TGTGCCAGCAGCTTTATAGCCGGGACCACAGATACGCAGTATTTT. Protein sequence: CASSFIAGTTDTQYF.

The table lists this clonotype with a few counts. The chain is built from TRBV7-8 and TRBJ2-7; D perhaps matches TRBD1 (6 bases). Per germline, CDR1 SGHVS and CDR2 FQNEAQ. The CDR3 runs 14 residues. With 1 base removed from V and 3 bases from J, the gap between germline ends came to 10 bases. The CDR3 reads CASSLDRVFYEQYF. The CDR3 nucleotides are TGTGCCAGCAGCTTAGACAGGGTTTTCTACGAGCAGTACTTC. The full variable domain, in which reference TRBV7-8 and TRBJ2-7 provide the parts outside the CDR3, is GAGVSQSPRYKVAKRGQDVALRCDPISGHVSLFWYQQALGQGPEFLTYFQNEAQLDKSGLPSDRFFAERPEGSVSTLKIQRTQQEDSAVYLCASSLDRVFYEQYFGPGTRLTVT.

This clonotype was seen a handful of times. CDR3 nucleotides: TGTGCCAGCAGCTCCCAAACGCTAGCGGGGTACTACAATGAGCAGTTCTTC. Encoded protein: CASSSQTLAGYYNEQFF. The chain links TRBV5-6 to TRBJ2-1; 9 nucleotides line up with TRBD2. Germline V lookup: CDR1 SGHDT, CDR2 YYEEEE. J was trimmed by 3 bases and V by 3 bases; bases with no gene match: 10. CDR3 length: 17 amino acids.

The chain couples TRBV9 to TRBJ1-4; D unclear. The ends were cut back, 0 bases at V and 8 bases at J, with 8 bases in the middle. CDR1 and CDR2 from the germline V gene are SGDLS and YYNGEE. CDR3 length equals 13 residues. This CDR3 is CASSVGTEEKLFF. CDR3 DNA: TGTGCCAGCAGCGTAGGAACAGAAGAAAAACTGTTTTTT.

The chain combines TRBV5-1 with TRBJ2-7; 7 bases map to TRBD1. The CDR3 length is 15 residues. The V and J ends lost 4 bases and 1 base, in that order; junction bases with no gene match: 8. Germline CDR1 SGHRS, CDR2 YFSETQ. The CDR3 nucleotides are TGCGCCAGCAGCCTATCGGGACAGAGATCCTACGAGCAGTACTTC. It encodes CASSLSGQRSYEQYF.

This clonotype was counted a few times. V is TRBV5-6 and J is TRBJ1-4; D gene unclear. The germline gives CDR1 SGHDT, CDR2 YYEEEE. This CDR3 has 14 residues. The ends were cut back, 3 bases at V and 4 bases at J, with 10 bases in the middle. The CDR3 region has the DNA TGTGCCAGCAGCTACGGGCGGAGTAATGAAAAACTGTTTTTT. This translates into CASSYGRSNEKLFF.

V is TRBV6-5 and J is TRBJ2-7, with 9 bases matching TRBD1. Per the germline V gene, CDR1 is MNHEY and CDR2 is SVGAGI. V lost 5 bases to trimming and J lost 3 bases; unmatched junction nucleotides: 11. CDR3 length: 16 amino acids. The CDR3, as DNA: TGTGCCAGCAGTCTACAAACAGGGGGCGCTAACTACGAGCAGTACTTC. This sequence encodes CASSLQTGGANYEQYF.

This clonotype was observed a few times. The V gene is TRBV29-1, the J gene TRBJ1-5; no firm D call. Trimming cost V 6 bases and J 3 bases, with 9 bases left between them. The germline CDR1 and CDR2 sequences are SQVTM and ANQGSEA. The CDR3 consists of 12 residues. In nucleotides, the CDR3 is TGCAGCGTACGGACTAACAATCAGCCCCAGCATTTT. Its translation is CSVRTNNQPQHF.

The chain uses TRBV20-1 and TRBJ1-2; D might be TRBD1 (5 bases). Between the trimmed V and J ends, which lost 2 bases and 4 bases, there was a span of 17 bases. Germline CDR1 reads DFQATT; CDR2 reads SNEGSKA (reference sequence). This CDR3 has 15 amino acids. The CDR3 DNA reads TGCAGTGCTAGACCACTTGCGGGACTGGCCTATGGCTACACCTTC. Protein product: CSARPLAGLAYGYTF.

This clonotype has more than one count but fewer than ten. The chain couples TRBV7-2 to TRBJ2-1; 8 nucleotides agree with TRBD2. V lost 3 bases and J lost 2; bases outside the gene matches: 3. The CDR3 is 15 amino acids. The germline CDR1 and CDR2 sequences are SGHTA and FQGNSA. CDR3 sequence reads: CASSFSGTPYNEQFF. The CDR3 bases are TGTGCCAGCAGCTTTAGCGGGACACCCTACAATGAGCAGTTCTTC.

The sample holds a few counts of this clonotype. The rearrangement uses TRBV20-1 and TRBJ2-3; 8 nucleotides agree with TRBD2. V lost 5 bases and J lost 5; bases outside the gene matches: 15. Germline assignment: CDR1 DFQATT and CDR2 SNEGSKA (reference sequence). The CDR3 is made up of 16 amino acids. The DNA for the CDR3 is TGCAGTGCTGGGGAGTCGGGAGGGAGGGCCATAGATACGCAGTATTTT. It codes for CSAGESGGRAIDTQYF.

Ten or more counts support this clonotype. CDR3 DNA sequence: TGCGCCAGCAGCCTGGCCGACATAGGTGATGAGCAGTTCTTC. Protein product: CASSLADIGDEQFF. This chain joins TRBV5-1 and TRBJ2-1, with D unresolved. Germline V gene data show CDR1 as SGHRS and CDR2 as YFSETQ. This CDR3 is built from 14 residues. Trimming removed 4 bases at V and 8 bases at J, with 16 bases between.

The V call is TRBV20-1, the J call TRBJ2-2; the D call may be TRBD1 or TRBD2 (5 bases each). The length of the CDR3 is 15 residues. Germline V gene data show CDR1 as DFQATT and CDR2 as SNEGSKA (reference sequence). CDR3 bases: TGCAGGGCCGGGGACGGAGCTTCGAACACCGGGGAGCTGTTTTTT. Protein: CRAGDGASNTGELFF.

The V call is TRBV5-4, the J call TRBJ2-1, with TRBD1 matching 9 bases. The V segment lost 7 bases and the J segment 5 bases; nucleotides outside the gene matches: 13. CDR1 and CDR2 from the germline V gene are SGHNT and YYREEE (reference sequence). This CDR3 has 16 amino acids. The CDR3 DNA sequence: TGTGCCAGCCGCAGGACGGGACAGGGTTTTCACAATGAGCAGTTCTTC. This translates into CASRRTGQGFHNEQFF.

V is TRBV4-2 and J is TRBJ1-3; TRBD1 is a possible D gene (5 bases). CDR1 is LGHNA, CDR2 YNFKEQ, per germline. V gave up 4 bases and J gave up 2 bases, with 18 bases separating them. This CDR3 region has 17 residues. The CDR3 is CASSRVNPGTTGNTIYF. The DNA of the CDR3 is TGTGCCAGCAGCCGAGTAAACCCCGGGACTACTGGAAACACCATATATTTT.

This clonotype has at least ten counts. The chain couples TRBV28 to TRBJ2-6; D is unresolved. Trimming removed 6 bases at V and 4 bases at J, with 7 bases between. The CDR3 covers 13 residues. CDR1 and CDR2 from the germline V gene are MDHEN and SYDVKM. The CDR3 loop reads CASSIDGANVLTF. CDR3 bases: TGTGCCAGCAGCATCGACGGGGCCAACGTCCTGACTTTC.

The chain couples TRBV5-1 to TRBJ2-1, with TRBD2 identical over 7 bases. CDR3 length: 15 amino acids. CDR1 and CDR2 from the germline V gene are SGHRS and YFSETQ. After removal of 4 bases from V and 5 bases from J, the junction contained 9 bases not matched to a gene. The chain's CDR3 is CASSPRLASHNEQFF. CDR3 DNA sequence: TGCGCCAGCAGCCCTCGACTAGCATCCCACAATGAGCAGTTCTTC.

The V gene is TRBV29-1, the J gene TRBJ2-4; D could derive from TRBD1 or TRBD2 (5 bases each). This CDR3 comprises 12 residues. V lost 6 bases and J 6 bases, leaving 12 bases between the germline ends. The germline V gene has CDR1 SQVTM and CDR2 ANQGSEA. In DNA form, the CDR3 reads TGCAGCGTCCTCCGGGACCTAAACATTCAGTACTTC. It is translated as CSVLRDLNIQYF.

This sequence joins TRBV7-9 and TRBJ2-7; D is possibly TRBD2 (6 bases). Germline assignment: CDR1 SEHNR and CDR2 FQNEAQ (reference sequence). This CDR3 region has 13 residues. The V end lost 2 bases, the J end lost 5 bases, and 10 bases lay between the germline ends. The CDR3 loop reads CASSLQGLDEQYF. CDR3 DNA sequence: TGTGCCAGCAGCTTACAGGGACTGGACGAGCAGTACTTC.